This is a list of T cell receptor beta chains from one sample in a study of spatial heterogeneity in lung cancer. TCRdb re-derived calls from the 5' RACE reads in MiXCR, one entry per CDR3 protein. The sample carries roughly 6,000 distinct CDR3 sequences, approximately 4.9% recorded once. This specimen was lung tumor tissue, taken at surgery. The receptors come from a male donor with early-stage non-small cell lung cancer. The CDR3 runs from the conserved cysteine through the conserved F or W. A D gene is named only where the DNA matches it firmly. Only part of the rows carry a size: once, few, many, or a class if the clone is expanded.

clone_size j_call d_call v_call cdr3_nt cdr3_aa
many TRBJ2-1 TRBD1 TRBV5-1 TGCGCCAGTACGGGACAGATGTACAATGAGCAGTTCTTC CASTGQMYNEQFF
many TRBJ1-4 - TRBV6-1 TGTGCCAGCAGTAGAGGGACGGGTAATAATGAAAAACTGTTTTTT CASSRGTGNNEKLFF
many TRBJ2-2 TRBD1 TRBV12-3/TRBV12-4 TGTGCCAGCACTCCTGCCGGGACAGGGACCGGGGAGCTGTTTTTT CASTPAGTGTGELFF
many TRBJ2-3 - TRBV10-3 TGTGCCATCAGTGAAGTTGGGGGGCCCACAGATACGCAGTATTTT CAISEVGGPTDTQYF
many TRBJ2-3 - TRBV10-3 TGTGCCATCAAGGGACGGTCAGGCACAGATACGCAGTATTTT CAIKGRSGTDTQYF
medium-sized TRBJ2-7 - TRBV7-8 TGTGCCAGCAGTTCTAACAGGGCTTCGGGGGTGCAGTACTTC CASSSNRASGVQYF
many TRBJ1-5 TRBD1 TRBV29-1 TGCAGCGTTGGGCAGGGGGGCAATCAGCCCCAGCATTTT CSVGQGGNQPQHF
many TRBJ2-3 - TRBV20-1 TGCAGTGCCACGGACAGACTCACAGATACGCAGTATTTT CSATDRLTDTQYF
medium-sized TRBJ1-3 - TRBV6-6 TGTGCCAGCAGTGACAACTCTGGAAACACCATATATTTT CASSDNSGNTIYF
many TRBJ1-5 - TRBV20-1 TGCAGTGCTAGCGGGCAGCCCCAGCATTTT CSASGQPQHF
medium-sized TRBJ2-3 TRBD2 TRBV20-1 TGCAGTGCTAGAGGGGGACTAGCGTATTTCACAGATACGCAGTATTTT CSARGGLAYFTDTQYF
many TRBJ1-2 TRBD1 TRBV7-2 TGTGCCAGCAGCTCAGACAGGGGCGACTATGGCTACACCTTC CASSSDRGDYGYTF
medium-sized TRBJ2-7 TRBD1 TRBV18 TGTGCCAGCTCACCACCGTACGGGACAGGGGACTACGAGCAGTACTTC CASSPPYGTGDYEQYF
many TRBJ2-5 - TRBV12-3/TRBV12-4 TGTGCCAGCAGTCCCAGCGAGTGGGTACAAGAGACCCAGTACTTC CASSPSEWVQETQYF
many TRBJ2-3 - TRBV7-2 TGTGCCAGCAGCTTATTACAGGGCCGGGGTTTCACAGATACGCAGTATTTT CASSLLQGRGFTDTQYF
many TRBJ2-3 - TRBV4-1 TGCGCCAGCAGCCGCGGCCGCACAGATACGCAGTATTTT CASSRGRTDTQYF
medium-sized TRBJ1-1 TRBD1 TRBV28 TGTGCCAGCAGTCTCCCTTTTCGGGACAGTACGGGGGAAGCTTTCTTT CASSLPFRDSTGEAFF
many TRBJ2-3 - TRBV6-1 TGTGCCAGCAGTCCGTTGACCCTGGCGACAGATACGCAGTATTTT CASSPLTLATDTQYF
few TRBJ1-5 - TRBV6-2/TRBV6-3 TGTGCCAGCAGTTCGAGGCGGGATCAGCCCCAGCATTTT CASSSRRDQPQHF
many TRBJ2-5 TRBD1 TRBV12-5 TGTGCTAGTGGTCCCCGGGACAGCCAAGAGACCCAGTACTTC CASGPRDSQETQYF
many TRBJ1-3 TRBD1 TRBV28 TGTGCCAGCAGTTTGCAGGGGGACACTGGAAACACCATATATTTT CASSLQGDTGNTIYF
medium-sized TRBJ2-7 - TRBV20-1 TGCAGTGCTAGAGGAGATAGGGCTTACTCCTACGAGCAGTACTTC CSARGDRAYSYEQYF
medium-sized TRBJ1-4 - TRBV6-6 TGTGCCAGCAGTTACTCGCCAGGAAGGGCTAATGAAAAACTGTTTTTT CASSYSPGRANEKLFF
- TRBJ2-5 - TRBV29-1 TGCAGCGTCGAAGGTGGCGGCAGCCGGACCCAGTACTTC CSVEGGGSRTQYF
medium-sized TRBJ2-5 - TRBV19 TGTGCCAGTAGCAAGGGTGGGCAAGAGACCCAGTACTTC CASSKGGQETQYF
medium-sized TRBJ2-2 TRBD1 TRBV9 TGTGCCAGCAGCGTTAGGACAGGTCAAGGGGAGCTGTTTTTT CASSVRTGQGELFF
many TRBJ1-5 - TRBV6-6 TGTGCCAGCAGTTACCGGCAGGGCAGCAATCAGCCCCAGCATTTT CASSYRQGSNQPQHF
- TRBJ1-2 - TRBV5-1 TGTGCCAGCAGCTTTGGGGACTATGGCCACACCTTC CASSFGDYGHTF
many TRBJ2-7 - TRBV25-1 TGTGCCAGCAGGGACGGCTACGAGCAGTACTTC CASRDGYEQYF
many TRBJ2-1 - TRBV20-1 TGCAGTGCTCTTTTGGCCTTGGAGAGCAATGAGCAGTTCTTC CSALLALESNEQFF
many TRBJ2-7 - TRBV3-1 TGTGCCAGCAGCCCCCACACCTACTACGAGCAGTACTTC CASSPHTYYEQYF
many TRBJ1-1 - TRBV20-1 TGCAGTGCTAGGCGGGCCGGACACAGGGAGGAGGAGGCTTTCTTT CSARRAGHREEEAFF
many TRBJ2-2 - TRBV19 TGTGCCACCGAGGGCGTTGGGGGGACCGGGGAGCTGTTTTTT CATEGVGGTGELFF
- TRBJ1-5 - TRBV25-1 TGTGCCAGCAGGGGTAATTGGAATCAGCCCCAGCATTTT CASRGNWNQPQHF
medium-sized TRBJ2-3 - TRBV28 TGTGCCAGCAAGGGAGAATGGGGCACAGATACGCAGTATTTT CASKGEWGTDTQYF
many TRBJ2-1 TRBD2 TRBV20-1 TGCAGTGCCGCCGGGGGGAGGACTAGCGGCCTCAATGAGCAGTTCTTC CSAAGGRTSGLNEQFF
many TRBJ1-2 - TRBV14 TGTGCCAGCAGCGACGGGACAAATAACTATGGCTACACCTTC CASSDGTNNYGYTF
- TRBJ2-6 - TRBV6-5 TGTGCCAGCAGTTACTACTCCGGGGCCAACGTCCGGACTTTC CASSYYSGANVRTF
few TRBJ2-7 TRBD1 TRBV7-2 TGTGCCAGCAGCGCCGGGACAGGGGAAGGCTACGAGCAGTACTTC CASSAGTGEGYEQYF
many TRBJ2-7 TRBD1 TRBV5-6 TGTGCCAGCAGCTTCGGGACAGGAGCCTACGAGCAGTACTTC CASSFGTGAYEQYF
medium-sized TRBJ1-5 - TRBV30 TGTGCCTGGAGTGTACCAGGGACCTGGCAGCCCCAGCATTTT CAWSVPGTWQPQHF
many TRBJ2-2 TRBD1 TRBV28 TGTGCCAGCAGTTTAACAGGGGGCCGCACCGGGGAGCTGTTTTTT CASSLTGGRTGELFF
- TRBJ2-6 - TRBV4-2 TGTGCCAGCAGCTCCGGTCGGGCTGGGGCCAACGTCCTGACTTTC CASSSGRAGANVLTF
medium-sized TRBJ2-5 - TRBV27 TGTGCCAGCAGTGCTCAGGTACGGGAGACCCAGTACTTC CASSAQVRETQYF
many TRBJ2-7 TRBD1 TRBV11-1 TGTGCCAGCAGGTTGGACAGGCACTCCTACGAGCAGTACTTC CASRLDRHSYEQYF
many TRBJ2-2 - TRBV10-3 TGTGCCATCACTCAAGGGGGGAGGACCGGGGAGCTGTTTTTT CAITQGGRTGELFF